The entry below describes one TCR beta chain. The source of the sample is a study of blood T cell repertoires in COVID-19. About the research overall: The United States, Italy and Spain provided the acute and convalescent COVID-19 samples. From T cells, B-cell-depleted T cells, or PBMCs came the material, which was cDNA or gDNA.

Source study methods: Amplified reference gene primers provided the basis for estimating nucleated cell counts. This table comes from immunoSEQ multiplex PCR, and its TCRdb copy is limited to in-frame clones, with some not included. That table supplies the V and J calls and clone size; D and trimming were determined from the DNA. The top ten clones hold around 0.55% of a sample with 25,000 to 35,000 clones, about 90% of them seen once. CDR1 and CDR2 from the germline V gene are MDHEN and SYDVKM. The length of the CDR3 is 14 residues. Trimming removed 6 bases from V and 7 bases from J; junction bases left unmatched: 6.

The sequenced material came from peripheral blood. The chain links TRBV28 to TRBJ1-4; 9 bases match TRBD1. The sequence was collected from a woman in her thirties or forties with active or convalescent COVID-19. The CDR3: CASRSTGGGEKLFF. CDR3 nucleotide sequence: TGTGCCAGCAGGTCGACAGGGGGGGGTGAAAAACTGTTTTTT.